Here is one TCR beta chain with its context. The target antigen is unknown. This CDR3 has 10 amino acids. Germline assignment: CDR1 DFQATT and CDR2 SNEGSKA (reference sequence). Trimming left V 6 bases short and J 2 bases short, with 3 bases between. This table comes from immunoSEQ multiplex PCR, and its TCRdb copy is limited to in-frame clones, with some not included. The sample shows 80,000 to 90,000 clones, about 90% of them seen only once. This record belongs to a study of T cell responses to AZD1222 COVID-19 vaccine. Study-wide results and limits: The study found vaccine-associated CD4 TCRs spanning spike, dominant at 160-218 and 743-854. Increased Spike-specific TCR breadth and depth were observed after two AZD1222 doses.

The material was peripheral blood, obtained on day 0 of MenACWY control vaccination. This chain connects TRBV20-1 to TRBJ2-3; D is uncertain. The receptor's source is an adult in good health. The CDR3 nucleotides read TGCAGTGCCCTCACAGATACGCAGTATTTT. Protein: CSALTDTQYF.